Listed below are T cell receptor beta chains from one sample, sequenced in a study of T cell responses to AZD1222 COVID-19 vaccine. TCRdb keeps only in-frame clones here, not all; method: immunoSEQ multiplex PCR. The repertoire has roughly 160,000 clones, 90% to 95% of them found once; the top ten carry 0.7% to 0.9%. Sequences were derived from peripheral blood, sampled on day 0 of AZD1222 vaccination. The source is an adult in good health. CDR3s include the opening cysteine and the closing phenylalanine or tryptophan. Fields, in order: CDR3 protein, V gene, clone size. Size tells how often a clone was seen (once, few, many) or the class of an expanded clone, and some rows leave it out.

CDR3aa: CASSMNRGTDTQYF
v_gene: TRBV28
abundance: NA

CDR3aa: CASSLGLASGELFF
v_gene: TRBV5-4
abundance: NA

CDR3aa: CASSLLWTGAGDEQFF
v_gene: TRBV7-8
abundance: NA

CDR3aa: CASSWGTGIFYEQYF
v_gene: TRBV28
abundance: NA

CDR3aa: CASSLTGGNYGYTF
v_gene: TRBV28
abundance: NA

CDR3aa: CASSRFGQGQEQYF
v_gene: TRBV7-9
abundance: NA

CDR3aa: CASSPPNRREAFF
v_gene: TRBV2
abundance: NA

CDR3aa: CASSPATGVGNQPQHF
v_gene: TRBV27
abundance: NA

CDR3aa: CASSIVGGRDEQFF
v_gene: TRBV19
abundance: NA

CDR3aa: CASRNTGGDETQYF
v_gene: TRBV3-1/TRBV3-2
abundance: NA

CDR3aa: CASSLSGEETQYF
v_gene: TRBV7-9
abundance: NA

CDR3aa: CSVEGLAGDHEQYF
v_gene: TRBV29-1
abundance: NA

CDR3aa: CASSRTASGGGELFF
v_gene: TRBV5-1
abundance: NA

CDR3aa: CASRPPQGVNTGELFF
v_gene: TRBV5-1
abundance: NA

CDR3aa: CASSFGSGNTIYF
v_gene: TRBV12-3/TRBV12-4
abundance: NA

CDR3aa: CASEPGNAAYEQYF
v_gene: TRBV5-1
abundance: NA

CDR3aa: CASSYWADLNQPQHF
v_gene: TRBV6-2/TRBV6-3
abundance: once

CDR3aa: CASSEFKSSFGNTIYF
v_gene: TRBV6-1
abundance: NA

CDR3aa: CASSLGQGGNSPLHF
v_gene: TRBV3-1/TRBV3-2
abundance: NA

CDR3aa: CASSLAVGQGRYEQYF
v_gene: TRBV5-4
abundance: NA

CDR3aa: CASSPWGNEQFF
v_gene: TRBV4-2
abundance: NA

CDR3aa: CASSLENIQYF
v_gene: TRBV3-1/TRBV3-2
abundance: NA

CDR3aa: CASSQTTGGSSEKLFF
v_gene: TRBV11-2
abundance: NA

CDR3aa: CASSLSRTQHF
v_gene: TRBV28
abundance: NA

CDR3aa: CASTSGQWGTGELFF
v_gene: TRBV28
abundance: NA

CDR3aa: CASSSGQGVAEGQYF
v_gene: TRBV28
abundance: NA

CDR3aa: CASSYSGFADTGELFF
v_gene: TRBV6-5
abundance: NA

CDR3aa: CASSLQGLNTEAFF
v_gene: TRBV7-3
abundance: NA

CDR3aa: CASSPRGGPANTEAFF
v_gene: TRBV19
abundance: NA

CDR3aa: CASSQDARVGETQYF
v_gene: TRBV4-1
abundance: NA

CDR3aa: CASRQEGGWQETQYF
v_gene: TRBV2
abundance: NA

CDR3aa: CAWNFGTGGTEAFF
v_gene: TRBV30
abundance: NA

CDR3aa: CASSSTSGGAEETQYF
v_gene: TRBV2
abundance: NA

CDR3aa: CASTGDLNTEAFF
v_gene: TRBV19
abundance: NA

CDR3aa: CASSSGTEKETQYF
v_gene: TRBV5-1
abundance: NA

CDR3aa: CASSQGTYGPQHF
v_gene: TRBV3-1/TRBV3-2
abundance: NA

CDR3aa: CASSVGTGGYYGYTF
v_gene: TRBV9
abundance: NA

CDR3aa: CASRRGGYRGETQYF
v_gene: TRBV2
abundance: NA

CDR3aa: CASSLAWSSYNEQFF
v_gene: TRBV5-1
abundance: NA

CDR3aa: CASSTGDRQREYF
v_gene: TRBV6-5
abundance: NA

CDR3aa: CASRGSGGGSPLHF
v_gene: TRBV14
abundance: NA

CDR3aa: CATSDTLGPEAFF
v_gene: TRBV24-1
abundance: NA

CDR3aa: CASSVQDRTGETQYF
v_gene: TRBV9
abundance: NA

CDR3aa: CASSFFGQGMTGYTF
v_gene: TRBV28
abundance: NA

CDR3aa: CASTIGGAGETQYF
v_gene: TRBV6-5
abundance: NA

CDR3aa: CASSPASGGRYEQYF
v_gene: TRBV19
abundance: NA

CDR3aa: CASPGGGYTEAFF
v_gene: TRBV7-2
abundance: NA

CDR3aa: CASSERTDNQPQHF
v_gene: TRBV2
abundance: NA

CDR3aa: CASSSTGGAYTGELFF
v_gene: TRBV5-1
abundance: NA

CDR3aa: CASSSAGETQYF
v_gene: TRBV5-6
abundance: NA

CDR3aa: CASSLSGKSHGGTLHF
v_gene: TRBV28
abundance: NA

CDR3aa: CASSQSGGFTEAFF
v_gene: TRBV16
abundance: NA

CDR3aa: CASSELGQVRTNVLTF
v_gene: TRBV28
abundance: NA